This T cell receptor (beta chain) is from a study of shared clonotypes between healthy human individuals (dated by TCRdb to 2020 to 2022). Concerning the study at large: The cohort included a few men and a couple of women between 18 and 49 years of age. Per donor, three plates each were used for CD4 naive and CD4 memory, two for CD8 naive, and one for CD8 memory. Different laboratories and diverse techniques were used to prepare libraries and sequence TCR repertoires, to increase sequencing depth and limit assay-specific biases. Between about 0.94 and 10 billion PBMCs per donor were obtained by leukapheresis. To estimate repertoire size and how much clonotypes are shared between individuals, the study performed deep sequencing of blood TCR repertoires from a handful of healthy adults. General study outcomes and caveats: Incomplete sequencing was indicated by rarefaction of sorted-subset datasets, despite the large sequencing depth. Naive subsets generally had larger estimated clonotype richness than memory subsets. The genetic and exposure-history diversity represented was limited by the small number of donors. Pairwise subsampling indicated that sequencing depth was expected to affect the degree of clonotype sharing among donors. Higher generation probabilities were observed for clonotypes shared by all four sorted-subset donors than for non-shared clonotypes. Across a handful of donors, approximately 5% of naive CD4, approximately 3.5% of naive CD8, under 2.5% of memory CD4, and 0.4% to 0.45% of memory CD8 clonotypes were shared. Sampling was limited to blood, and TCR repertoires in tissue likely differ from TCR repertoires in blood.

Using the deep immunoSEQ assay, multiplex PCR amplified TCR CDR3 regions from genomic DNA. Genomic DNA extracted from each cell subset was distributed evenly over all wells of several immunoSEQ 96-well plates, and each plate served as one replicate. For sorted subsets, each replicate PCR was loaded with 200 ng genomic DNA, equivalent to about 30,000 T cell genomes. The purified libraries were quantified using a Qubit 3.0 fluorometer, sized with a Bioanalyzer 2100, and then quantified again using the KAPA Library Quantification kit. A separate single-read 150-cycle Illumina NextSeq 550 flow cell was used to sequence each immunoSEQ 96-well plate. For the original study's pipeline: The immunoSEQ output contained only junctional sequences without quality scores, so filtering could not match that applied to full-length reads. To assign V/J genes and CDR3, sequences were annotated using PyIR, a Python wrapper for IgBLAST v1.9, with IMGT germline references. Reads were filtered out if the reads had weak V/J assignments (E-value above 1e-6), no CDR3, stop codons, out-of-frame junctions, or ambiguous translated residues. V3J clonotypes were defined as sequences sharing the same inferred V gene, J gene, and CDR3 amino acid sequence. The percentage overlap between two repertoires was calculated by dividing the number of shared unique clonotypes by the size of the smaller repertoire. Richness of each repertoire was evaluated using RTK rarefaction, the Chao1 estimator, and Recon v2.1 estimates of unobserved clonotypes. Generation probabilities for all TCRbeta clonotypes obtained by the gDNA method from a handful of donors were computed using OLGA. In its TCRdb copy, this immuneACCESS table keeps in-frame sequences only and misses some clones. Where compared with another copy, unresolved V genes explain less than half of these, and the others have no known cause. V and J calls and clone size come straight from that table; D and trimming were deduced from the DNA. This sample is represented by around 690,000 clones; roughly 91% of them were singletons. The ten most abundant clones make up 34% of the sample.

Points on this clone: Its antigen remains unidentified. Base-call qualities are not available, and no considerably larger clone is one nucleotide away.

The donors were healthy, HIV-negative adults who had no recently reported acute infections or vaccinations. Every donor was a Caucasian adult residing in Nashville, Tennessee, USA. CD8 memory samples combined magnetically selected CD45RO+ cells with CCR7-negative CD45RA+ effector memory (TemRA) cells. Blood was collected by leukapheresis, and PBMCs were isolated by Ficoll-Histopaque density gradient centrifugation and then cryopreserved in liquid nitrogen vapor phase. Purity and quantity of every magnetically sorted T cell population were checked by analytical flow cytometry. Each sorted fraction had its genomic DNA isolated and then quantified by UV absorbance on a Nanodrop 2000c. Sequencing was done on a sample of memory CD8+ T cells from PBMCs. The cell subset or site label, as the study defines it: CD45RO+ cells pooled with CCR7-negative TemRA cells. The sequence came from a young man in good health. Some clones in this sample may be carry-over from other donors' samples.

The sequenced DNA: TGTGCTATGTCTCTGGGAGCGAACACCGGGGAGCTGTTTTTT. Its product reads: CAMSLGANTGELFF. The chain is assembled from TRBV7-8 and TRBJ2-2; TRBD2 is perhaps the D gene, given 5 matching bases. From cysteine to phenylalanine, the CDR3 is 14 amino acids long. The sequence is cut down to CDR3 DNA, 42 bases in frame from base 1. The germline V gene encodes CDR1 SGHVS and CDR2 FQNEAQ.